Listed below are T cell receptor beta chains from one sample, sequenced in a study of T cells in Graves' hyperthyroidism and ophthalmopathy. From the multiplex PCR reads, TCRdb called clonotypes with MiXCR, one entry per CDR3 protein. The sample holds 300,000 to 400,000 distinct CDR3 sequences, about 18% seen once. Sequencing was done on a sample of blood. The receptors come from a man younger than 30 with Graves' ophthalmopathy. The CDR3 runs from the conserved cysteine through the conserved F or W. A D gene is named only where the DNA matches it firmly. Expanded clones are given a class, and other clones once, few, many or no size at all.

>many|TRBV5-1|-|TRBJ2-2
CASSLGHPNTGELFF
TGCGCCAGCAGCTTGGGACACCCGAACACCGGGGAGCTGTTTTTT
>few|TRBV7-9|-|TRBJ1-6
CANSRGGGDLHF
TGTGCCAACAGCCGAGGCGGGGGGGACCTCCACTTT
>many|TRBV6-2/TRBV6-3|TRBD1|TRBJ2-3
CASLPGHSGGDTQYF
TGTGCCAGCCTACCGGGACACTCAGGGGGCGATACGCAGTATTTT
>many|TRBV10-3|TRBD2|TRBJ2-7
CAISEVPSGGAYEQYF
TGTGCCATCAGTGAGGTCCCTAGCGGGGGGGCCTACGAGCAGTACTTC
>few|TRBV6-1|TRBD1|TRBJ2-7
CASSTRLYRGETYEQYF
TGTGCCAGCAGCACCCGTCTTTACAGGGGGGAGACCTACGAGCAGTACTTC
>many|TRBV6-1|-|TRBJ1-6
CASSYEGPGYNSPLHF
TGTGCCAGCAGTTATGAGGGGCCAGGGTATAATTCACCCCTCCACTTT
>many|TRBV5-1|-|TRBJ2-3
CASSLEGQSTDTQYF
TGCGCCAGCAGCTTAGAAGGACAGAGCACAGATACGCAGTATTTT
>-|TRBV6-2/TRBV6-3|-|TRBJ2-5
CASSYGQEISVMRETQYF
TGTGCCAGCAGTTACGGGCAAGAAATATCGGTAATGCGGGAGACCCAGTACTTC
>many|TRBV6-1|-|TRBJ2-1
CASSLRGRTEQFF
TGTGCCAGCAGCTTACGGGGTAGGACTGAGCAGTTCTTC
>few|TRBV11-1|-|TRBJ2-7
CASSFFGGSYEQYF
TGTGCCAGCAGCTTTTTTGGGGGTTCCTACGAGCAGTACTTC
>-|TRBV18|-|TRBJ2-7
CASSLGTYQYEQYF
TGTGCCAGCTCACTCGGGACCTATCAGTACGAGCAGTACTTC
>-|TRBV20-1|TRBD2|TRBJ2-1
CSAISGTLNGQFF
TGCAGTGCTATTAGCGGGACTCTCAATGGGCAGTTCTTC
>few|TRBV3-1|-|TRBJ2-5
CASSPDWPQETQYF
TGTGCCAGCAGCCCGGACTGGCCTCAAGAGACCCAGTACTTC
>many|TRBV7-2|-|TRBJ1-2
CASILRDILYGYTF
TGTGCCAGCATCCTACGGGACATACTATATGGCTACACCTTC
>-|TRBV7-3|TRBD2|TRBJ2-7
CASSETGTSGGPGEQYF
TGTGCCAGCAGCGAAACCGGGACTAGCGGGGGGCCAGGGGAGCAGTACTTC
>-|TRBV4-2|-|TRBJ1-2
CASSQTRGDYGYTF
TGTGCCAGCAGCCAGACGCGGGGCGACTATGGCTACACCTTC
>few|TRBV5-6|-|TRBJ2-7
CASSDRAVGEQYF
TGTGCCAGCAGCGACCGGGCCGTGGGCGAGCAGTACTTC
>-|TRBV12-3/TRBV12-4|-|TRBJ2-6
CASSFGNVLTF
TGTGCCAGCAGTTTTGGGAACGTCCTGACTTTC
>many|TRBV18|TRBD1|TRBJ2-1
CASSPEGQGAINEQFF
TGTGCCAGCTCACCCGAAGGACAGGGGGCTATCAATGAGCAGTTCTTC
>-|TRBV15|-|TRBJ2-3
CATSREQVGDTQYF
TGTGCCACCAGCAGAGAACAGGTCGGGGATACGCAGTATTTT
>few|TRBV12-3/TRBV12-4|TRBD1|TRBJ1-3
CASSLEGPTGGNTIYF
TGTGCCAGCAGTTTAGAAGGGCCGACAGGGGGAAACACCATATATTTT
>many|TRBV5-1|-|TRBJ1-1
CASSHGQNTEAFF
TGCGCCAGCAGCCATGGCCAGAACACTGAAGCTTTCTTT
>many|TRBV11-2|-|TRBJ1-3
CASSLSGFGAGNTIYF
TGTGCCAGCAGCTTAAGCGGGTTTGGCGCTGGAAACACCATATATTTT
>many|TRBV3-1|-|TRBJ2-5
CASSQDSQGGETQYF
TGTGCCAGCAGCCAAGATAGCCAGGGGGGGGAGACCCAGTACTTC
>many|TRBV27|-|TRBJ1-1
CASSLRDMYTEAFF
TGTGCCAGCAGTTTACGGGATATGTACACTGAAGCTTTCTTT
>many|TRBV7-2|-|TRBJ1-6
CASSLWASSYNSPLHF
TGTGCCAGCAGCTTATGGGCCAGCTCCTATAATTCACCCCTCCACTTT
>-|TRBV13|-|TRBJ1-2
CASSLHREDYGYTF
TGTGCCAGCAGCTTACACAGGGAAGACTATGGCTACACCTTC
>many|TRBV28|-|TRBJ1-5
CASSSGNSNQPQHF
TGTGCCAGCAGTTCCGGGAATAGCAATCAGCCCCAGCATTTT
>many|TRBV3-1|-|TRBJ2-2
CASSQVTNTGELFF
TGTGCCAGCAGCCAAGTTACGAACACCGGGGAGCTGTTTTTT
>-|TRBV5-6|-|TRBJ2-1
CASSLPSGVYNEQFF
TGTGCCAGCAGCTTGCCAAGCGGAGTCTACAATGAGCAGTTCTTC
>many|TRBV27|-|TRBJ1-1
CASSLNTEPNTEAFF
TGTGCCAGCAGTTTAAATACCGAACCGAACACTGAAGCTTTCTTT
>many|TRBV11-2|-|TRBJ1-2
CASSLGSVNYGYTF
TGTGCCAGCAGCTTAGGATCTGTTAACTATGGCTACACCTTC
>many|TRBV20-1|-|TRBJ2-3
CSARLITSTDTQYF
TGCAGTGCTAGGCTGATAACTAGCACAGATACGCAGTATTTT
>many|TRBV6-1|TRBD2|TRBJ2-5
CASSELAGGQETQYF
TGTGCCAGCAGTGAACTAGCGGGGGGGCAAGAGACCCAGTACTTC
>many|TRBV7-2|-|TRBJ1-1
CASSLMGTEAFF
TGTGCCAGCAGCTTAATGGGCACTGAAGCTTTCTTT
>many|TRBV3-1|-|TRBJ1-5
CASSHSGRAGSSDQPQHF
TGTGCCAGCAGCCACTCAGGAAGGGCAGGGAGTTCCGATCAGCCCCAGCATTTT
>-|TRBV5-1|TRBD1|TRBJ1-6
CASSLMTGGNSPLHF
TGCGCCAGCAGCTTAATGACAGGGGGAAATTCACCCCTCCACTTT
>many|TRBV6-2/TRBV6-3|TRBD1|TRBJ2-5
CASSYLDRGGETQYF
TGTGCCAGCAGTTATCTAGACAGGGGCGGAGAGACCCAGTACTTC
>-|TRBV5-5|-|TRBJ1-2
CASSLVGRIYGYTF
TGTGCCAGCAGCTTGGTTGGCAGGATCTATGGCTACACCTTC
>-|TRBV4-1|-|TRBJ1-5
CASSQGDRDKVAQHF
TGCGCCAGCAGCCAAGGGGACCGGGACAAAGTCGCCCAGCATTTT
>few|TRBV12-3/TRBV12-4|-|TRBJ2-7
CASSLEKGPYEQYF
TGTGCCAGCAGTTTGGAAAAGGGGCCATACGAGCAGTACTTC
>-|TRBV10-3|-|TRBJ1-4
CAISDYDGNEKLFF
TGTGCCATCAGTGATTATGACGGTAATGAAAAACTGTTTTTT
>many|TRBV5-1|-|TRBJ2-1
CASSLAARAGAYNEQFF
TGCGCCAGCAGCTTGGCGGCGAGGGCGGGGGCATACAATGAGCAGTTCTTC
>many|TRBV20-1|-|TRBJ1-5
CSALREATYQPQHF
TGCAGTGCCCTTAGGGAGGCTACTTATCAGCCCCAGCATTTT
>-|TRBV6-1|-|TRBJ2-3
CASSPERGDTQYF
TGTGCCAGCAGTCCAGAAAGGGGAGATACGCAGTATTTT
>many|TRBV5-5|TRBD1|TRBJ2-7
CASTPQGDNEQYF
TGTGCCAGCACCCCCCAGGGGGACAACGAGCAGTACTTC
>many|TRBV12-3/TRBV12-4|-|TRBJ1-1
CASSPRDGDTEAFF
TGTGCCAGCAGTCCCCGGGACGGAGACACTGAAGCTTTCTTT
>many|TRBV20-1|TRBD2|TRBJ2-3
CSAPGTSGRTDTQYF
TGCAGTGCCCCCGGGACTAGCGGCCGCACAGATACGCAGTATTTT
>-|TRBV28|-|TRBJ1-2
CASNKRYYGYTF
TGTGCCAGCAACAAAAGATACTATGGCTACACCTTC
>many|TRBV20-1|TRBD1|TRBJ2-7
CSATSPGTDYYEQYF
TGCAGTGCTACCTCGCCCGGGACAGATTACTACGAGCAGTACTTC
>many|TRBV7-3|-|TRBJ1-2
CASSPNREEGYTF
TGTGCCAGCAGCCCCAACAGGGAAGAGGGCTACACCTTC
>-|TRBV6-1|-|TRBJ1-4
CASSEIPDLGIEKLFF
TGTGCCAGCAGTGAAATCCCGGACCTAGGGATTGAAAAACTGTTTTTT
>-|TRBV6-1|TRBD1|TRBJ2-5
CASSHTEQGPATPRAQYF
TGTGCCAGCAGTCACACGGAACAGGGGCCTGCCACCCCCAGGGCCCAGTACTTC
>-|TRBV9|-|TRBJ2-1
CASGRTAAYNEQFF
TGTGCCAGCGGAAGGACAGCGGCCTACAATGAGCAGTTCTTC